This T cell receptor (beta chain) comes out of a study of glioma-infiltrating T cells. TCR alpha and beta CDR3 regions were amplified from RNA using iRepertoire nested multiplex PCR. One entry per CDR3 protein results from TCRdb running MiXCR on the multiplex PCR reads. The sample holds about 140,000 distinct CDR3 sequences, around 42% seen once. V gave up 3 bases and J gave up 6 bases; unmatched junction bases: 3. Germline V gene sequence: CDR1 SGHTA, CDR2 FQGNSA. This CDR3 is built from 14 residues. This clonotype has just a few counts. The sequence was collected from a human donor with low-grade glioma or glioblastoma, undergoing nonglioma brain surgery, or in good health (not recorded which). J is TRBJ2-3 and V is TRBV7-2, with 10 bases that match TRBD1. Input material: glioma tissue, nonneoplastic brain tissue, or PBMCs (not recorded which). The CDR3 DNA sequence: TGTGCCAGCAGCTTCAGACAGGGGGCTGATACGCAGTATTTT. It yields the protein CASSFRQGADTQYF.